The T cell receptor (beta chain) under discussion was sequenced for a study of metastatic and nonmetastatic thyroid tumors. The wider study: Repertoire comparison spanned blood and tumor or nodule tissue of malignant and benign thyroid patients.

Original handling: For papillary thyroid cancer, a distant-metastasis classifier was constructed from CDR3 differences observed across clinicopathological groups. TCRdb re-called the PCR reads with MiXCR. The V and J calls were determined by TCRdb, not by the authors. The data contain tens of thousands of clones, approximately 15% of them singletons. Treatment of any kind had been given to no patient before thyroid surgery. This TCR came from a female donor with papillary thyroid cancer or a benign thyroid nodule (not recorded which). Some clones in this sample may be carry-over from other donors' samples. Sequenced input: blood.

Here the CDR3 reads CSARALSVSNEQFF. The CDR3 DNA reads TGCAGTGCTAGAGCGTTAAGCGTGAGCAATGAGCAGTTCTTC. The chain employs TRBV20-1 and TRBJ2-1; D is undetermined. Deletions cut 1 base from V and 6 bases from J, with 13 bases between. This CDR3 region has 14 residues. Germline V lookup: CDR1 DFQATT, CDR2 SNEGSKA (reference sequence).